This T cell receptor (beta chain) comes out of a study of OX40 agonist ivuxolimab in advanced cancers. About the research overall: A mean age of approximately 64 years, range about 23 to 80, was recorded, and 82.7% were male.

Germline V gene lookup returns CDR1 WNHNN and CDR2 SYGVQD (reference sequence). V shed 1 base, J shed 1 base, and the junction held 3 bases outside the gene matches. CDR3 length: 16 residues. Baseline, cycle 4 day 1, and cycle 7 day 1 were the blood sampling points. Here immunoSEQ multiplex PCR was the method, and the copy in TCRdb shows in-frame clones only, minus some. Here the sample spans about 40,000 clones, around 88% being singletons. Study-level findings and limits: On average, CD8+ T cells had more expanded clones than CD4+.

Regarding this clone: Antigen specificity is unknown.

The receptor was derived from an adult with an advanced solid tumor such as melanoma, head and neck, liver or kidney cancer. The chain is built from TRBV10-1 and TRBJ2-5; 10 nucleotides agree with TRBD2. The material sequenced was CD4+ or CD8+ T cells sorted from blood, taken in a trial of the OX40 agonist ivuxolimab. This CDR3 reads CASSELASGSQETQYF. The CDR3 bases are TGCGCCAGCAGTGAGTTGGCTAGCGGGAGCCAAGAGACCCAGTACTTC.